This passage covers 9 T cell receptor beta chains from one sample sequenced in a study of T cells after somatic rescue of genetic block. Data came from immunoSEQ multiplex PCR; TCRdb stores just in-frame clones and leaves some out. The table lists 85,000 to 90,000 clones, approximately 90% of them singletons. Sequencing was performed on peripheral blood mononuclear cells (PBMCs). These receptors all stem from a woman under 30.

The chain couples TRBV5-1 to TRBJ1-2; 8 bases agree with TRBD1. V lost 6 bases, J lost 0 bases, and 4 bases stayed unmatched. Germline CDR1 and CDR2: SGHRS and YFSETQ. This CDR3 region has 14 residues. The CDR3, as DNA: TGCGCCAGCAACGGACAGGGTCCTAACTATGGCTACACCTTC. Its translation is CASNGQGPNYGYTF.

This chain joins TRBV5-1 and TRBJ1-1, with a weak D call TRBD1 (5 bases). Trimming stripped 4 bases from V and 4 bases from J, with 17 bases between. CDR3 length: 15 amino acids. Per germline, CDR1 SGHRS and CDR2 YFSETQ. CDR3 protein: CASSPVGALGTEAFF. The CDR3 nucleotides read TGCGCCAGCAGCCCAGTCGGGGCCTTGGGCACTGAAGCTTTCTTT.

The gene calls are TRBV2 and TRBJ1-3; no firm D call. Trimming took 6 bases from V and 8 from J, leaving 5 bases between them. The CDR3 loop spans 10 amino acids. CDR1 is SNHLY and CDR2 is FYNNEI in the germline V gene. CDR3 sequence reads: CASRVYTIYF. The CDR3 DNA reads TGTGCCAGCAGGGTGTACACCATATATTTT. The full variable domain, completed using reference TRBV2 and TRBJ1-3, is EPEVTQTPSHQVTQMGQEVILRCVPISNHLYFYWYRQILGQKVEFLVSFYNNEISEKSEIFDDQFSVERPDGSNFTLKIRSTKLEDSAMYFCASRVYTIYFGEGSWLTVV.

V usage is TRBV2 and J usage is TRBJ2-3; D may be TRBD1 or TRBD2 (5 bases each). V lost 8 bases and J 6 bases, leaving 12 bases between the germline ends. Per germline, CDR1 SNHLY and CDR2 FYNNEI. The CDR3 covers 12 residues. The CDR3 loop is CASSAGADTQYF. As DNA, the CDR3 is TGTGCCAGCTCCGCCGGGGCGGATACGCAGTATTTT. Drawing the rest from reference TRBV2 and TRBJ2-3, the complete variable domain is EPEVTQTPSHQVTQMGQEVILRCVPISNHLYFYWYRQILGQKVEFLVSFYNNEISEKSEIFDDQFSVERPDGSNFTLKIRSTKLEDSAMYFCASSAGADTQYFGPGTRLTVL.

This clone was detected once. The V gene is TRBV29-1, the J gene TRBJ2-1, with 13 bases lining up with TRBD2. The germline CDR1 and CDR2 sequences are SQVTM and ANQGSEA. This CDR3 is 19 amino acids long. The junction had 11 bases not matched to a gene; V was cut back by 3 bases and J by 0 bases. The DNA for the CDR3 is TGCAGCGTTGACTTTAGGGGACTAGCGGGGCTCAACTCCTACAATGAGCAGTTCTTC. This codes for CSVDFRGLAGLNSYNEQFF.

The chain is built from TRBV19 and TRBJ2-3, with D unclear. Trimming cost V 5 bases and J 1 base, with 16 bases left between them. CDR3 length equals 16 residues. Germline loops: CDR1 LNHDA, CDR2 SQIVND (reference sequence). The CDR3 DNA reads as TGTGCCAGTAGTTTAATCACTCCCCCGGGCACAGATACGCAGTATTTT. Its translation: CASSLITPPGTDTQYF.

This chain links TRBV5-1 with TRBJ2-3, with TRBD2 matching 9 bases. There are 14 residues in the CDR3. Germline loops: CDR1 SGHRS, CDR2 YFSETQ. V lost 7 bases to trimming and J lost 1 base; unmatched junction nucleotides: 4. CDR3 sequence: CASEAGGGTDTQYF. CDR3 bases: TGCGCCAGCGAAGCGGGAGGCGGCACAGATACGCAGTATTTT.

The chain carries TRBV27 and TRBJ2-1; 7 bases fit TRBD2. Looked up from germline, CDR1 is MNHEY and CDR2 is SMNVEV (reference sequence). V shed 4 bases, J shed 8 bases, and the junction held 17 bases outside the gene matches. CDR3 length equals 17 residues. CDR3 in DNA: TGTGCCAGCAGTTCCGTCCGGGGCGGGAGTGGTTGGGATGAGCAGTTCTTC. The encoded protein is CASSSVRGGSGWDEQFF.

V gene TRBV10-3 combines with J gene TRBJ2-3; TRBD1 matches 11 bases. CDR3 length: 14 residues. The V segment lost 8 bases and the J segment 6 bases; nucleotides outside the gene matches: 7. CDR1 and CDR2 (germline): ENHRY, SYGVKD. The CDR3 nucleotides are TGTGCCATCCGGACAGGGGGCTCGTCGGATACGCAGTATTTT. It yields the protein CAIRTGGSSDTQYF.